Sequencing of this T cell receptor beta chain was carried out in a study of human T cells and chemical hapten exposure. Findings and limits, study-wide: Donors were affected by alopecia, so their immune reaction might vary from that of healthy individuals.

Germline V gene lookup returns CDR1 MNHNY and CDR2 SVGAGI (reference sequence). V was shortened by 8 bases and J by 2 bases, with 12 bases between the two germline ends. The CDR3 spans 13 residues. Specified time point: patch test 1, 2 weeks after DPC sensitization. Treatment of the sample: therapeutic diphenylcyclopropenone sensitization with weekly scalp DPC. Each CDR3 protein gets one entry after TCRdb re-called the RACE reads with MiXCR. The sample records 100,000 or so distinct CDR3 sequences, 11% being singletons. This clonotype was found many times. Its antigen is still unknown. The chain carries TRBV6-6 and TRBJ1-1, with D possibly being TRBD1 (5 bases). The receptor was isolated from a woman between 40 and 55 years old with alopecia areata. Some clones in this sample may be carry-over from other donors' samples. The sequences come from whole blood, collected in connection with sensitization to the hapten diphenylcyclopropenone (DPC). In DNA form, the CDR3 reads TGTGCCAGCGGTTTGCAGGGCAACACTGAAGCTTTCTTT. Amino acid sequence: CASGLQGNTEAFF.